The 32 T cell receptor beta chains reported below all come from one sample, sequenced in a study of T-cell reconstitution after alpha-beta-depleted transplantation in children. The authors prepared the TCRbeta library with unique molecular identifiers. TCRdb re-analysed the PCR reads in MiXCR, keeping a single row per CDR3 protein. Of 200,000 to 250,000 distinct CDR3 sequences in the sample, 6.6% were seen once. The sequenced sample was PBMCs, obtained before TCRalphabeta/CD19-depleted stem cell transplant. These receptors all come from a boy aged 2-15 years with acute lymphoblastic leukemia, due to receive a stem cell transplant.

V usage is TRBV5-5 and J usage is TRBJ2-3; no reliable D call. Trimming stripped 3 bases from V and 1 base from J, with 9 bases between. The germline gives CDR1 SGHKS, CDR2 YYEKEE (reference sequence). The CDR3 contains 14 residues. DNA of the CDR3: TGTGCCAGCAGCTCGAGAATGGGCACAGATACGCAGTATTTT. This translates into CASSSRMGTDTQYF.

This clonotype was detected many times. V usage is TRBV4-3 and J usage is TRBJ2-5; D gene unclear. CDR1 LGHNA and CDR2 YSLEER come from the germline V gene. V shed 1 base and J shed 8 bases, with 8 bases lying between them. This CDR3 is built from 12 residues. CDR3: CASSQGLETQYF. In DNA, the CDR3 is TGCGCCAGCAGCCAAGGGTTGGAAACCCAGTACTTC.

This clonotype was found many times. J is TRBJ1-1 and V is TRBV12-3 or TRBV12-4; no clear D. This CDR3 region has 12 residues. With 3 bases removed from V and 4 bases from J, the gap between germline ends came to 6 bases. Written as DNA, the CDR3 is TGTGCCAGCAGTTTTGACGGCACTGAAGCTTTCTTT. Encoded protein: CASSFDGTEAFF.

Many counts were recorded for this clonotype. The DNA of the CDR3 is TGTGCCAGCAGCCCCAGCGGACAGGGATACAATGAGCAGTTCTTC. Protein sequence: CASSPSGQGYNEQFF. V gene TRBV14 combines with J gene TRBJ2-1; TRBD1 aligns across 8 bases. CDR3 length: 15 residues. CDR1 and CDR2 from the germline V gene are SGHDN and FVKESK. With 4 bases clipped from V and 4 bases from J, the junction kept 6 bases outside the gene matches.

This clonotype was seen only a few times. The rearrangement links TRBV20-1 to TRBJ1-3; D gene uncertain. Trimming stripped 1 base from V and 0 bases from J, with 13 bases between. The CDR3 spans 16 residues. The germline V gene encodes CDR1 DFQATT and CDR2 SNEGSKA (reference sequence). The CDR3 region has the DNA TGCAGTGCTAGAGGAATGGACGGCTTCTCTGGAAACACCATATATTTT. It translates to CSARGMDGFSGNTIYF.

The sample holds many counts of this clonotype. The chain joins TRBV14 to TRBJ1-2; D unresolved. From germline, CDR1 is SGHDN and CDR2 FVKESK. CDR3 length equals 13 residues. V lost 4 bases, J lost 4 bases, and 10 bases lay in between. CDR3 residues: CASSPATSYGYTF. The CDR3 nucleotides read TGTGCCAGCAGCCCCGCGACATCCTATGGCTACACCTTC.

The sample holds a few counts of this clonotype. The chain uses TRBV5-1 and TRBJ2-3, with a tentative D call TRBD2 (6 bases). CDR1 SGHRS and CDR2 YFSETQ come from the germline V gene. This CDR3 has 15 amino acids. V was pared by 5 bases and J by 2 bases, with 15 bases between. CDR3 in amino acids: CASRSPGLPTDTQYF. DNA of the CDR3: TGCGCCAGCAGGTCCCCCGGACTACCCACAGATACGCAGTATTTT.

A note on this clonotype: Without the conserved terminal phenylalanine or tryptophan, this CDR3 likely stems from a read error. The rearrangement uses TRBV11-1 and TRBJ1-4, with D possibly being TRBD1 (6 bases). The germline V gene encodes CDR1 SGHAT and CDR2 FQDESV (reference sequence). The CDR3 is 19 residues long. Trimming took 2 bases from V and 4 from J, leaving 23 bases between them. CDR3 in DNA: TGTGCCAGCAGCTTACTCCGGGACACCACGAGATGGGGTAATGAAAAACTGTTTTGT. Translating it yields CASSLLRDTTRWGNEKLFC.

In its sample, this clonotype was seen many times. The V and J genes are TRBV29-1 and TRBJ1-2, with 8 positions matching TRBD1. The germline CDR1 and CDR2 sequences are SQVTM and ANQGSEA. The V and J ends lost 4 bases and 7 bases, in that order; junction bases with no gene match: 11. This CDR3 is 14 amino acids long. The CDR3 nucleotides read TGCAGCGTTGGTGACAGGGGAGCCACTGCTGGCTACACCTTC. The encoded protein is CSVGDRGATAGYTF.

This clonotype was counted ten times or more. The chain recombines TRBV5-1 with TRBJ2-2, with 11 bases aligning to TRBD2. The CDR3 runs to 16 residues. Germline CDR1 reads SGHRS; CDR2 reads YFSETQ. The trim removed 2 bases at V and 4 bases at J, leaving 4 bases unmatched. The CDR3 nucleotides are TGCGCCAGCAGCTTACTAGCGGGAGACACCACCGGGGAGCTGTTTTTT. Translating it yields CASSLLAGDTTGELFF. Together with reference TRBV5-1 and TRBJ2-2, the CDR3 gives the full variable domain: KAGVTQTPRYLIKTRGQQVTLSCSPISGHRSVSWYQQTPGQGLQFLFEYFSETQRNKGNFPGRFSGRQFSNSRSEMNVSTLELGDSALYLCASSLLAGDTTGELFFGEGSRLTVL.

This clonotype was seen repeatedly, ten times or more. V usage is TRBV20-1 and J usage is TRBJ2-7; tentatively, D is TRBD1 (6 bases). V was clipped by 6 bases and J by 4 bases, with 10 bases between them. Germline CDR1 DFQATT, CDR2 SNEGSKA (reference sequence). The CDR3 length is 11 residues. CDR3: CSATGQYEQYF. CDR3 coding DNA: TGCAGTGCCACCGGACAGTACGAGCAGTACTTC.

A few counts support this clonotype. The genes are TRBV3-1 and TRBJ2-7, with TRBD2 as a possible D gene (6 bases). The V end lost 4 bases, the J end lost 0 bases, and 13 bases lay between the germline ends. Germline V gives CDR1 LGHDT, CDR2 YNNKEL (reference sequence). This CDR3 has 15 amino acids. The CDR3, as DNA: TGTGCCAGCAGCCCGGGGCGGGACCTCTCCTACGAGCAGTACTTC. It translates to CASSPGRDLSYEQYF.

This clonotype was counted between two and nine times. The DNA of the CDR3 is TGTGCCAGCGGGAGGACCCGCAAACCCTACGAGCAGTACTTC. It yields the protein CASGRTRKPYEQYF. The rearrangement links TRBV6-5 to TRBJ2-7, with a possible D match to TRBD2 (6 bases). Deletions cut 8 bases from V and 2 bases from J, with 16 bases between. The CDR3 totals 14 residues. Germline CDR1 MNHEY, CDR2 SVGAGI.

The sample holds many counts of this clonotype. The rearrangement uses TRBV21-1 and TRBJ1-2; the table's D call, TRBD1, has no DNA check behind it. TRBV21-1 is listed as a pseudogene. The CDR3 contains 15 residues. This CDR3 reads CASSARGPILYGYTF. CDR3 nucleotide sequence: TGTGCCAGCAGCGCCCGGGGGCCGATCCTCTATGGCTACACCTTC.

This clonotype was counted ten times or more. CDR3 in amino acids: CSARPASSYEQYF. The CDR3 DNA reads as TGCAGTGCTAGACCAGCGAGCTCCTACGAGCAGTACTTC. The chain carries TRBV20-1 and TRBJ2-7; D gene unclear. The CDR3 runs 13 residues. Trimming shortened V by 2 bases and J by 0 bases, and 8 bases separated the two germline ends. CDR1 is DFQATT, CDR2 SNEGSKA, per germline (reference sequence).

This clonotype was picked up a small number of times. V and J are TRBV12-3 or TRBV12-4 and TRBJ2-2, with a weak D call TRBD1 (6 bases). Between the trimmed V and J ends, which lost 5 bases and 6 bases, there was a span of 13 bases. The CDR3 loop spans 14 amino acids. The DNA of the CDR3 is TGTGCCAGCAGTGACTCAAAGGGGGCCGGGGAGCTGTTTTTT. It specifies CASSDSKGAGELFF.

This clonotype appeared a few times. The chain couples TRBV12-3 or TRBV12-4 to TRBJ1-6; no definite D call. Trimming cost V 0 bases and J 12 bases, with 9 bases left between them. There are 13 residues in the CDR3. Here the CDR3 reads CASSLAWGGPLHF. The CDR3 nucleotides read TGTGCCAGCAGTTTAGCATGGGGAGGACCCCTCCACTTT.

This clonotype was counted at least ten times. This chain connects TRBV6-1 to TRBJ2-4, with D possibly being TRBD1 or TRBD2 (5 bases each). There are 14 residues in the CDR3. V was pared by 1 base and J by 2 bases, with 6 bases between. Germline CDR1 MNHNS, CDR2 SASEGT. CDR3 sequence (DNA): TGTGCCAGCAGTGAAGGGGGGACCAAAAACATTCAGTACTTC. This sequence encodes CASSEGGTKNIQYF.

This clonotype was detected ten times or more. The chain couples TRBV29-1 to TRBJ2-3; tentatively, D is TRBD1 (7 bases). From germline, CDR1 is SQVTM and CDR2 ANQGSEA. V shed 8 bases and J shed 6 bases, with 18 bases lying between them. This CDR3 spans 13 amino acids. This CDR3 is CSLGLQQGDTQYF. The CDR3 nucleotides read TGCAGCTTGGGACTTCAACAGGGGGATACGCAGTATTTT.

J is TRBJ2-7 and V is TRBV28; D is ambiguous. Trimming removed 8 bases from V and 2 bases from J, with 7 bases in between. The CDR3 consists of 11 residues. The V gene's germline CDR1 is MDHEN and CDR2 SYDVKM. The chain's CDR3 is CASGMTYEQYF. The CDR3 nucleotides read TGTGCCAGCGGGATGACCTACGAGCAGTACTTC.

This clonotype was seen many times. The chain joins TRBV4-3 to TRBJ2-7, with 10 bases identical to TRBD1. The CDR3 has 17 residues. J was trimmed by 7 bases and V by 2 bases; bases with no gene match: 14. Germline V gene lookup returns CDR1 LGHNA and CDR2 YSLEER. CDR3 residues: CASSQSPVGQGTREQYF. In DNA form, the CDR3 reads TGCGCCAGCAGCCAATCCCCCGTGGGACAGGGGACTAGGGAGCAGTACTTC.

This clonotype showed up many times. CDR3 nucleotide sequence: TGCAGCGTTGAAGACCGTCTAGCCCCCTACAATGAGCAGTTCTTC. This codes for CSVEDRLAPYNEQFF. The chain has TRBV29-1 and TRBJ2-1; tentative D call: TRBD2 (5 bases). Germline assignment: CDR1 SQVTM and CDR2 ANQGSEA. Trimming removed 0 bases at V and 2 bases at J, with 11 bases between. This CDR3 comprises 15 residues.

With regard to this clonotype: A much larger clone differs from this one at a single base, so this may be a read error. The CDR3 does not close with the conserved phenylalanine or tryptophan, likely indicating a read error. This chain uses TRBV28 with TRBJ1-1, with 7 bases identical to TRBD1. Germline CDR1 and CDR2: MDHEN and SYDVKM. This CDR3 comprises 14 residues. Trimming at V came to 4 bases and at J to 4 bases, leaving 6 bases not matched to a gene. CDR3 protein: CASSSPQGITEAFY. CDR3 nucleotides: TGTGCCAGCAGTTCACCACAGGGGATCACTGAAGCTTTCTAT.

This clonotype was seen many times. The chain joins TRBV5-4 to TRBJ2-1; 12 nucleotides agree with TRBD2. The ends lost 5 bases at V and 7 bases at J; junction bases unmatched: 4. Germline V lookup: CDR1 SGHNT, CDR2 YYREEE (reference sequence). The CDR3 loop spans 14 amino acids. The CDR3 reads CASRTTSGSNEQFF. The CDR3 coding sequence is TGTGCCAGCAGAACGACTAGCGGGAGTAATGAGCAGTTCTTC.

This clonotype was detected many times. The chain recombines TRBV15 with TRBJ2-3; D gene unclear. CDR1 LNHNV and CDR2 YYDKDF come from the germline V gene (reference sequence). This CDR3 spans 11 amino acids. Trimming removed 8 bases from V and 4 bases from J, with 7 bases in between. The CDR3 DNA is TGTGCCACCGGCGAGGCAGATACGCAGTATTTT. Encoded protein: CATGEADTQYF.

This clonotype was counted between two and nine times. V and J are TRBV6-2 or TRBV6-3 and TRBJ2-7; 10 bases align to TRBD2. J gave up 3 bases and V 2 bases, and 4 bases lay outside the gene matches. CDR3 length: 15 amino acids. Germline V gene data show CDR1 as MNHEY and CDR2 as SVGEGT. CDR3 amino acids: CASSYLPSGSYEQYF. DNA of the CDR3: TGTGCCAGCAGTTACCTTCCTAGCGGGAGCTACGAGCAGTACTTC.

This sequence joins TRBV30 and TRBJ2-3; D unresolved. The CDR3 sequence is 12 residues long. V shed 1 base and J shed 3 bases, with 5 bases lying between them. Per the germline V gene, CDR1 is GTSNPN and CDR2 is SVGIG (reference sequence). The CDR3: CAWSEGTDTQYF. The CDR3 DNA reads TGTGCCTGGAGTGAAGGGACAGATACGCAGTATTTT.

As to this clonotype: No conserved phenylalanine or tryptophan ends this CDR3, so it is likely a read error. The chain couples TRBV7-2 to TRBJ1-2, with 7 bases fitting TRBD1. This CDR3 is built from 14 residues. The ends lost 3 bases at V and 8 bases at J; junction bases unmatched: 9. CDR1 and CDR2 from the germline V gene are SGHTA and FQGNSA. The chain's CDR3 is CASSFDRASGGYTL. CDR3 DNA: TGTGCCAGCAGCTTCGACAGGGCCTCGGGGGGCTACACCCTC.

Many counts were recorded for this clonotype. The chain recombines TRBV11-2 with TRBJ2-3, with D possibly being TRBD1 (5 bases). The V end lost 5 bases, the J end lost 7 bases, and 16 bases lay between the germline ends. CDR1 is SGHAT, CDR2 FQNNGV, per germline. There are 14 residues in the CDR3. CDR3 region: CASSPTGLYYTQYF. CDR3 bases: TGTGCCAGCAGCCCTACAGGCCTCTACTATACGCAGTATTTT.

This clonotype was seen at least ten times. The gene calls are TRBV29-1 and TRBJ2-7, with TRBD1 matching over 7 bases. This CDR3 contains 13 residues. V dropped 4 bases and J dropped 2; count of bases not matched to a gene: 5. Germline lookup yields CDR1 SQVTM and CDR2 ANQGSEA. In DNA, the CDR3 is TGCAGCGTTGGTTTCCAGGGGGCCTACGAGCAGTACTTC. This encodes CSVGFQGAYEQYF.

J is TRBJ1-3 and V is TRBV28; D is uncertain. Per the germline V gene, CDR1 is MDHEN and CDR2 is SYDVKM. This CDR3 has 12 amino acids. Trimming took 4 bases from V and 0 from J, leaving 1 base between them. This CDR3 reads CASSYSGNTIYF. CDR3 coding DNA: TGTGCCAGCAGTTACTCTGGAAACACCATATATTTT. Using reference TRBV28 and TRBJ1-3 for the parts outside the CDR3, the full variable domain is DVKVTQSSRYLVKRTGEKVFLECVQDMDHENMFWYRQDPGLGLRLIYFSYDVKMKEKGDIPEGYSVSREKKERFSLILESASTNQTSMYLCASSYSGNTIYFGEGSWLTVV.

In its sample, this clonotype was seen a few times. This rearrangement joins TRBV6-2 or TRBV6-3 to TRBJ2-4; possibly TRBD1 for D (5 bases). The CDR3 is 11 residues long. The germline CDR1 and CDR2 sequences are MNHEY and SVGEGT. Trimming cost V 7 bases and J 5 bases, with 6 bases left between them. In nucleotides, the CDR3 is TGTGCCAGCATAGGGGAAAACATTCAGTACTTC. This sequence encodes CASIGENIQYF.